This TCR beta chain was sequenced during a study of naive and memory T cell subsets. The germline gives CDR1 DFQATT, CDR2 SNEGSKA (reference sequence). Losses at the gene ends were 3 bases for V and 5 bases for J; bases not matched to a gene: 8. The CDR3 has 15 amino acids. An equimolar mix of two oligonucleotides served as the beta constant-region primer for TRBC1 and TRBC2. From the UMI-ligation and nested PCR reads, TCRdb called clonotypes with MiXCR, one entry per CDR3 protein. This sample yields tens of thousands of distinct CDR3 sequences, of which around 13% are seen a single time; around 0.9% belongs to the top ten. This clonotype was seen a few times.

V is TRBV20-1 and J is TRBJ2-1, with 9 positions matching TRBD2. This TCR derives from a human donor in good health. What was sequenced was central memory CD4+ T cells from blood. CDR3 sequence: CSARDTSGLNNEQFF. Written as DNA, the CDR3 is TGCAGTGCTAGGGACACTAGCGGGCTAAACAATGAGCAGTTCTTC.